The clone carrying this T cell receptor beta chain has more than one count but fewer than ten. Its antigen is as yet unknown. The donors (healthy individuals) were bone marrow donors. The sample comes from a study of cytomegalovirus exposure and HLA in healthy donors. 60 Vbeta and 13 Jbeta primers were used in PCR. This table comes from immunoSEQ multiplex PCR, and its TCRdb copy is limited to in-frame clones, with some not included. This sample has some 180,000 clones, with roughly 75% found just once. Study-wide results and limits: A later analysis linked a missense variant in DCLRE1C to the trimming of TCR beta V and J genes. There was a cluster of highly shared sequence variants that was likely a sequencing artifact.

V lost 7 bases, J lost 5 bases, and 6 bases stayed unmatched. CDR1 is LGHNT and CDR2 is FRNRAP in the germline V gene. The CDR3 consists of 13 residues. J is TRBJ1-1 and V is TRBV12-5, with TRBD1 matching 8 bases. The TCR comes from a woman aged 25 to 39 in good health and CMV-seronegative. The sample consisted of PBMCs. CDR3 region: CASAQRTGTEAFF. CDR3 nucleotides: TGTGCTAGTGCCCAAAGGACAGGGACTGAAGCTTTCTTT.